This T cell receptor beta chain was retrieved from a study of blood T cell repertoires in COVID-19. The ends were cut back, 8 bases at V and 0 bases at J, with 10 bases in the middle. Germline CDR1 reads SNHLY; CDR2 reads FYNNEI. The CDR3 runs to 14 residues. The protocol was immunoSEQ multiplex PCR, while the TCRdb copy is restricted to in-frame clones and leaves out a portion. The sample lists 280,000 or so clones; around 88% were seen once. The sequencing sample was made of peripheral blood. This sequence was found in a woman in her twenties or thirties who had recovered from COVID-19. The chain is built from TRBV2 and TRBJ1-4; D unresolved. Here the CDR3 reads CASGFLTTNEKLFF. In nucleotides, the CDR3 is TGTGCCAGCGGCTTCCTGACAACTAATGAAAAACTGTTTTTT.